This TCR beta chain stems from a study of blood T cell repertoires in COVID-19. Across the whole study: Samples of COVID-19 (acute and convalescent) were obtained from the United States, Italy and Spain. Sample material is recorded as cDNA or gDNA derived from T cells, B-cell-depleted T cells, or PBMCs.

Under the authors' procedure: Amplifying reference gene primers gave estimates of nucleated cell counts. Repertoires were generated with immunoSEQ multiplex PCR, while TCRdb's copy carries only in-frame clones and drops some. V and J calls and clone size are given by that table; D and trimming were obtained from the DNA. This table has about 530,000 clones, around nine tenths appearing once. The V end lost 1 base, the J end lost 3 bases, and 6 bases lay between the germline ends. Germline V lookup: CDR1 MDHEN, CDR2 SYDVKM. This CDR3 has 13 amino acids. The source is a woman aged 45-60 years with COVID-19, enrolled during active disease. The chain has TRBV28 and TRBJ2-5; tentative D call: TRBD1 (6 bases). Sample: peripheral blood. The chain's CDR3 is CASSLSGEETQYF. CDR3 nucleotide sequence: TGTGCCAGCAGTTTATCAGGGGAAGAGACCCAGTACTTC.